The 19 T cell receptor beta chains below all came from one sample that was sequenced in a study of T cell changes during pregnancy in multiple sclerosis. Clones were sequenced by immunoSEQ multiplex PCR, and TCRdb holds only the in-frame ones, with some missing. This table has 100,000 or so clones, 85% to 95% appearing once. Here the sequenced sample was peripheral blood, taken in the third trimester of pregnancy. These TCRs come from a female donor with multiple sclerosis, enrolled in a pregnancy study.

The chain employs TRBV7-3 and TRBJ2-1; 7 nucleotides line up with TRBD2. The CDR3 is 13 residues long. Losses at the gene ends were 2 bases for V and 6 bases for J; bases not matched to a gene: 1. Germline V CDR1 and CDR2: SGHTA, FQGTGA. CDR3 DNA sequence: TGTGCCAGCAGCTTAGGACTAGGCAATGAGCAGTTCTTC. Encoded protein: CASSLGLGNEQFF.

The genes are TRBV2 and TRBJ1-1, with TRBD1 matching over 9 bases. The ends lost 6 bases at V and 5 bases at J; junction bases unmatched: 7. CDR1 SNHLY and CDR2 FYNNEI come from the germline V gene. The CDR3 runs 14 residues. The CDR3 coding sequence is TGTGCCAGCAGGACAGGACAGGGGAAAACTGAAGCTTTCTTT. This codes for CASRTGQGKTEAFF.

This rearrangement joins TRBV25-1 to TRBJ2-1; maybe TRBD1 (6 bases). Germline assignment: CDR1 MGHDK and CDR2 SYGVNS. The CDR3 loop spans 11 amino acids. Trimming took 6 bases from V and 6 from J, leaving 6 bases between them. For the CDR3, the DNA is TGTGCCAGCAGACAGGGCAATGAGCAGTTCTTC. As protein: CASRQGNEQFF.

The chain employs TRBV6-6 and TRBJ2-5; maybe TRBD1 (6 bases). Germline V lookup: CDR1 MNHNY, CDR2 SVGAGI (reference sequence). Trimming removed 1 base at V and 2 bases at J, with 14 bases between. CDR3 length: 16 residues. The CDR3 reads CASSYLQGSLQETQYF. The CDR3 bases are TGTGCCAGCAGTTACTTACAGGGATCTTTACAAGAGACCCAGTACTTC.

The genes are TRBV5-4 and TRBJ2-7, with 7 bases aligning to TRBD1. The CDR3 is 13 amino acids. Per the germline V gene, CDR1 is SGHNT and CDR2 is YYREEE (reference sequence). With 0 bases clipped from V and 7 bases from J, the junction kept 4 bases outside the gene matches. The CDR3 DNA follows: TGTGCCAGCAGCTTGGAGGGGGCGGAGGAGCAGTACTTC. Protein product: CASSLEGAEEQYF.

CDR3 amino acids: CAISEETHSSYEQYF. In DNA, the CDR3 is TGTGCCATCAGTGAGGAGACTCATAGCTCCTACGAGCAGTACTTC. This sequence joins TRBV10-3 and TRBJ2-7; no reliable D call. CDR1 and CDR2 from the germline V gene are ENHRY and SYGVKD. This CDR3 region has 15 residues. V shed 2 bases and J shed 0 bases, with 11 bases lying between them.

This clone has just one count. The chain uses TRBV10-3 and TRBJ1-5, with TRBD1 matching over 11 bases. The CDR3 totals 15 residues. V lost 2 bases and J lost 4; bases outside the gene matches: 1. In germline, CDR1 is ENHRY, CDR2 SYGVKD. The CDR3 region is CAISEGQGANQPQHF. For the CDR3, the DNA is TGTGCCATCAGTGAGGGACAGGGGGCGAATCAGCCCCAGCATTTT.

CDR3 sequence reads: CAISESRATFF. DNA of the CDR3: TGTGCCATCAGTGAGTCGAGGGCAACTTTCTTT. This rearrangement joins TRBV10-3 to TRBJ1-1; D is undetermined. Trimming took off 0 bases at V and 12 bases at J, with 8 bases between the two ends. Per germline, CDR1 ENHRY and CDR2 SYGVKD. The CDR3 covers 11 residues.

CDR3: CASSNRQSRNTGELFF. The CDR3 DNA is TGTGCCAGTAGCAACCGACAGAGTCGGAACACCGGGGAGCTGTTTTTT. The chain employs TRBV19 and TRBJ2-2, with D possibly matching TRBD1 (5 bases). V dropped 6 bases and J dropped 1 base, with 15 bases sitting between them. The germline gives CDR1 LNHDA, CDR2 SQIVND (reference sequence). The length of the CDR3 is 16 residues.

The rearrangement links TRBV6-5 to TRBJ1-1; D may be TRBD1 (5 bases). Germline V lookup: CDR1 MNHEY, CDR2 SVGAGI. Between the trimmed V and J ends, which lost 0 bases and 3 bases, there was a span of 8 bases. This CDR3 region has 14 residues. The DNA for the CDR3 is TGTGCCAGCAGTTACTCCCTAGGGGACACTGAAGCTTTCTTT. It specifies CASSYSLGDTEAFF.

The chain carries TRBV4-1 and TRBJ2-7; no clear D gene. The CDR3 contains 14 residues. The germline gives CDR1 MGHRA, CDR2 YSYEKL. V was shortened by 1 base and J by 0 bases, with 7 bases between the two germline ends. The chain's CDR3 is CASSQVDNSYEQYF. The CDR3 DNA reads as TGCGCCAGCAGCCAAGTCGACAACTCCTACGAGCAGTACTTC.

CDR3 bases: TGTGCCAGCAGTGCCCCCCTCATGACAGAGAAGACTGAAGCTTTCTTT. It specifies CASSAPLMTEKTEAFF. The chain combines TRBV25-1 with TRBJ1-1; tentative D call: TRBD1 (5 bases). The CDR3 extends over 16 amino acids. Trimming shortened V by 4 bases and J by 5 bases, and 20 bases separated the two germline ends. The germline V gene encodes CDR1 MGHDK and CDR2 SYGVNS.

The J gene is TRBJ2-3, the V gene TRBV21-1; TRBD2, as called in the table, went unchecked against the DNA. TRBV21-1 is a known pseudogene. The CDR3 totals 15 residues. This CDR3 reads CASSKAAERSGTQYF. CDR3 bases: TGTGCCAGCAGCAAGGCAGCGGAGAGGAGCGGTACGCAGTATTTT.

The chain employs TRBV7-9 and TRBJ2-2; TRBD1 aligns across 7 bases. Germline lookup yields CDR1 SEHNR and CDR2 FQNEAQ (reference sequence). The CDR3 is 16 residues long. V gave up 5 bases and J gave up 2 bases; unmatched junction bases: 8. The CDR3 here is CASSPRDSANTGELFF. Here the CDR3 DNA reads TGTGCCAGCAGCCCCCGGGACAGCGCTAACACCGGGGAGCTGTTTTTT.

The V and J genes are TRBV5-4 and TRBJ1-2; D remains ambiguous. V dropped 0 bases and J dropped 5 bases, with 14 bases sitting between them. In germline, CDR1 is SGHNT, CDR2 YYREEE (reference sequence). The CDR3 is 15 amino acids. The DNA for the CDR3 is TGTGCCAGCAGCTTGGTTGGGCCGGGGAGGTATGGCTACACCTTC. Protein product: CASSLVGPGRYGYTF. Looking up the rest from reference TRBV5-4 and TRBJ1-2 gives the full variable domain: ETGVTQSPTHLIKTRGQQVTLRCSSQSGHNTVSWYQQALGQGPQFIFQYYREEENGRGNFPPRFSGLQFPNYSSELNVNALELDDSALYLCASSLVGPGRYGYTFGSGTRLTVV.

The rearrangement joins TRBV9 to TRBJ2-1; TRBD2 matches 10 bases. The V gene end was trimmed by 0 bases and the J gene end by 4 bases; junction bases not matched to a gene: 1. The CDR3 loop spans 15 amino acids. The germline V gene encodes CDR1 SGDLS and CDR2 YYNGEE. The CDR3 is CASSVGTSGYNEQFF. The CDR3 bases are TGTGCCAGCAGCGTAGGGACTAGCGGATACAATGAGCAGTTCTTC.

The genes are TRBV2 and TRBJ1-1, with a tentative D call TRBD1 (5 bases). V was clipped by 11 bases and J by 2 bases, with 18 bases between them. Germline V CDR1 and CDR2: SNHLY, FYNNEI. This CDR3 region has 14 residues. The CDR3 DNA reads TGTGCCGTACAGATTGCCACAGGCAACACTGAAGCTTTCTTT. Protein product: CAVQIATGNTEAFF.

This sequence joins TRBV27 and TRBJ2-7; TRBD2 aligns across 8 bases. J gave up 2 bases and V 2 bases, and 5 bases lay outside the gene matches. The germline CDR1 and CDR2 sequences are MNHEY and SMNVEV (reference sequence). The CDR3 loop spans 15 amino acids. CDR3 protein: CASSLRAGGTYEQYF. The CDR3 DNA reads TGTGCCAGCAGTTTACGGGCGGGAGGAACCTACGAGCAGTACTTC.

The J gene is TRBJ1-1, the V gene TRBV15; 8 bases are shared with TRBD1. The J segment lost 7 bases and the V segment lost 1 base, leaving 11 bases of the junction unmatched. CDR1 LNHNV and CDR2 YYDKDF come from the germline V gene (reference sequence). The CDR3 sequence is 16 residues long. CDR3 residues: CATSRVQGAEFLEAFF. CDR3 DNA: TGTGCCACCAGCAGAGTTCAGGGGGCGGAATTTCTTGAAGCTTTCTTT.